This T cell receptor beta chain was profiled in a study of T cell repertoires in cytomegalovirus infection. In the study overall: Both CMV infection and a matching HLA type were indicated by public TCR beta signatures.

Study-level findings and limits: The ex vivo response was dominated by HLA-C-restricted CMV-specific TCR beta clonotypes.

Using its own MiXCR run on the reads, TCRdb lists one record per CDR3 protein. The sample yields under 130,000 distinct CDR3 sequences, about 40% seen once. The CDR3 runs to 12 residues. The V gene lost 3 bases and the J gene lost 7 bases, with 6 bases spanning the gap. Germline lookup yields CDR1 SNHLY and CDR2 FYNNEI. This clonotype showed up just a few times. Its antigen is still unknown. The V call is TRBV2, the J call TRBJ1-4; no definite D call. The sample here was CD8+ T cells from cultured PBMCs, taken from culture after CMV antigen stimulation. The TCR comes from a human donor in good health (CMV status not recorded). Some clones in this sample may be carry-over from other donors' samples. The CDR3: CASSEDREKLFF. The CDR3 DNA sequence: TGTGCCAGCAGTGAGGACCGTGAAAAACTGTTTTTT.